These 32 T cell receptor beta chains were sequenced from one sample in a study of cytomegalovirus exposure and HLA in healthy donors. The PCR contained 60 Vbeta and 13 Jbeta primers. Assay: immunoSEQ multiplex PCR; the TCRdb copy retains only in-frame clones and omits some. The repertoire has about 140,000 clones, 80% of them found once; the top ten carry around 14%. Material for sequencing was PBMCs. The source is a middle-aged woman in good health and CMV-seronegative.

This clone was detected once. The gene calls are TRBV19 and TRBJ1-5; tentative D call: TRBD1 (6 bases). The CDR3 consists of 20 residues. Looked up from germline, CDR1 is LNHDA and CDR2 is SQIVND (reference sequence). The germline V and J ends were trimmed by 5 bases and 0 bases, with 26 bases remaining between them. DNA of the CDR3: TGTGCCAGTAGTCCCGGGGGGGGGCGCGAAGGTTGGCGTAGCAATCAGCCCCAGCATTTT. This translates into CASSPGGGREGWRSNQPQHF.

This clone was counted between two and nine times. V usage is TRBV5-6 and J usage is TRBJ1-4, with a tentative D call TRBD1 (5 bases). This CDR3 spans 15 amino acids. The V end was cut by 1 base, the J end by 6 bases, with 13 bases between. Per the germline V gene, CDR1 is SGHDT and CDR2 is YYEEEE. As DNA, the CDR3 is TGTGCCAGCAGCTTGCTTGCAGGGAATTATGAAAAACTGTTTTTT. Translated: CASSLLAGNYEKLFF.

V and J are TRBV5-1 and TRBJ2-1; tentative D call: TRBD1 (6 bases). Trimming shortened V by 0 bases and J by 10 bases, and 11 bases separated the two germline ends. Germline V gene data show CDR1 as SGHRS and CDR2 as YFSETQ. The CDR3 length is 13 residues. The CDR3 spells CASSLGGQGEQFF. In DNA, the CDR3 is TGCGCCAGCAGCTTGGGCGGGCAGGGGGAGCAGTTCTTC.

The gene calls are TRBV5-1 and TRBJ1-1; tentative D call: TRBD1 (6 bases). The CDR3 sequence is 16 residues long. The germline V and J ends were trimmed by 2 bases and 4 bases, with 18 bases remaining between them. Germline V gene sequence: CDR1 SGHRS, CDR2 YFSETQ. For the CDR3, the DNA is TGCGCCAGCAGCTTCAACGTACAGGGTAGGTCCACTGAAGCTTTCTTT. Translating it yields CASSFNVQGRSTEAFF.

CDR3 in amino acids: CASSNSGGAYNEQFF. The CDR3 nucleotides are TGTGCCAGCAGCAACAGCGGGGGGGCCTACAATGAGCAGTTCTTC. This sequence joins TRBV7-9 and TRBJ2-1; 10 nucleotides line up with TRBD2. The CDR3 covers 15 residues. The germline V gene has CDR1 SEHNR and CDR2 FQNEAQ (reference sequence). V dropped 5 bases and J dropped 2; count of bases not matched to a gene: 3.

The chain couples TRBV11-3 to TRBJ2-2; a possible D gene is TRBD2 (5 bases). The germline V gene encodes CDR1 SGHNT and CDR2 YENEEA. The CDR3 loop spans 16 amino acids. With 3 bases removed from V and 2 bases from J, the gap between germline ends came to 13 bases. This chain's CDR3 is CASSFGEWFNTGELFF. The CDR3 nucleotides are TGTGCCAGCAGCTTCGGGGAATGGTTTAACACCGGGGAGCTGTTTTTT.

The V and J genes are TRBV6-6 and TRBJ1-2, with a weak D call TRBD1 (6 bases). The CDR3 is made up of 11 amino acids. Trimming left V 5 bases short and J 7 bases short, with 8 bases between. Germline V gene sequence: CDR1 MNHNY, CDR2 SVGAGI (reference sequence). The CDR3 nucleotides read TGTGCCAGCAGTAACAGGGTTGGCTACACCTTC. Translating gives CASSNRVGYTF.

The table lists this clone with a few counts. The genes are TRBV27 and TRBJ1-4; 9 nucleotides line up with TRBD1. Germline CDR1 and CDR2: MNHEY and SMNVEV (reference sequence). The CDR3 runs to 16 residues. The J segment lost 6 bases and the V segment lost 5 bases, leaving 10 bases of the junction unmatched. This chain's CDR3 is CASSTYRQGVDEKLFF. The CDR3 DNA follows: TGTGCCAGCAGTACCTACCGACAGGGGGTGGATGAAAAACTGTTTTTT.

This clone was picked up a small number of times. This chain uses TRBV27 with TRBJ2-3; D may be TRBD2 (5 bases). V lost 4 bases to trimming and J lost 5 bases, with 16 bases between them. Germline-derived CDR1 and CDR2 are MNHEY and SMNVEV (reference sequence). The CDR3 has 15 amino acids. The chain's CDR3 is CASSSLGLRGDTQYF. The CDR3 nucleotides read TGTGCCAGCAGTTCGTTAGGGTTACGGGGAGATACGCAGTATTTT.

A single count supports this clone. V and J are TRBV6-5 and TRBJ2-7; TRBD1 is a possible D gene (6 bases). Germline loops: CDR1 MNHEY, CDR2 SVGAGI. The CDR3 has 14 residues. V lost 5 bases and J lost 3, with 14 bases in between. The CDR3 DNA is TGTGCCAGCAGTGGACTCAGGGGCAACTACGAGCAGTACTTC. This translates into CASSGLRGNYEQYF.

As to this clone: Sequence at one end of the junction differs from germline and may be a read error. V usage is TRBV7-9 and J usage is TRBJ2-2; 11 bases are shared with TRBD2. The V gene's germline CDR1 is SEHNR and CDR2 FQNEAQ (reference sequence). This CDR3 comprises 19 residues. Written as DNA, the CDR3 is TGTTCCAGCAGCCCATCAACTAGCGGGGGAACGATTAACACCGGGGAGCTGTTTTTT. Translated, it gives CSSSPSTSGGTINTGELFF.

This clone was observed a single time. The V call is TRBV19, the J call TRBJ2-1, with D possibly TRBD2 on 6 matching bases. CDR3 length equals 14 residues. The germline CDR1 and CDR2 sequences are LNHDA and SQIVND (reference sequence). V was trimmed by 3 bases and J by 5 bases, leaving 11 bases between them. The CDR3 loop reads CASSMGLENNEQFF. Written as DNA, the CDR3 is TGTGCCAGTAGTATGGGACTCGAGAACAATGAGCAGTTCTTC.

V gene TRBV6-1 combines with J gene TRBJ2-5; no firm D call. Near its end, the DNA agrees better with TRBJ2-7, so the J call may be wrong. CDR3 size: 15 residues. Germline V gene sequence: CDR1 MNHNS, CDR2 SASEGT. For the CDR3, the DNA is TGTGCCAGCAGTGAAGGTCTACCGATAAACTACGAGCAGTACTTC. Translation: CASSEGLPINYEQYF.

V usage is TRBV28 and J usage is TRBJ2-5; the D gene is possibly TRBD2 (6 bases). V was trimmed by 3 bases and J by 5 bases, leaving 13 bases between them. The CDR3 loop spans 14 amino acids. CDR1 and CDR2 (germline): MDHEN, SYDVKM. The CDR3 protein is CASSFGREFETQYF. The CDR3 coding sequence is TGTGCCAGCAGTTTTGGACGGGAGTTTGAGACCCAGTACTTC.

A few counts support this clone. The chain combines TRBV9 with TRBJ2-2; no definite D call. The CDR3 is 13 amino acids. V was shortened by 5 bases and J by 7 bases, with 12 bases between the two germline ends. Germline CDR1 and CDR2: SGDLS and YYNGEE. The CDR3 reads CASSENTDGELFF. The CDR3 DNA follows: TGTGCCAGCAGTGAAAACACCGACGGGGAGCTGTTTTTT. The variable domain in full, completed from reference TRBV9 and TRBJ2-2, reads DSGVTQTPKHLITATGQRVTLRCSPRSGDLSVYWYQQSLDQGLQFLIQYYNGEERAKGNILERFSAQQFPDLHSELNLSSLELGDSALYFCASSENTDGELFFGEGSRLTVL.

The V call is TRBV18, the J call TRBJ2-3; D unresolved. The CDR3 runs 13 residues. V was clipped by 3 bases and J by 4 bases, with 8 bases between them. The germline V gene encodes CDR1 KGHSH and CDR2 LQKENI. CDR3 sequence (DNA): TGTGCCAGCTCACCTGCCTTAGCAGATACGCAGTATTTT. It encodes CASSPALADTQYF. Full variable domain (remainder filled in from reference TRBV18 and TRBJ2-3): NAGVMQNPRHLVRRRGQEARLRCSPMKGHSHVYWYRQLPEEGLKFMVYLQKENIIDESGMPKERFSAEFPKEGPSILRIQQVVRGDSAAYFCASSPALADTQYFGPGTRLTVL.

This clone occurred once. The V gene is TRBV7-3, the J gene TRBJ1-1, with 7 bases matching TRBD1. The CDR3 is 14 residues long. The trim removed 5 bases at V and 3 bases at J, leaving 6 bases unmatched. The V gene's germline CDR1 is SGHTA and CDR2 FQGTGA. CDR3 amino acids: CASSPTGSYTEAFF. The CDR3 DNA sequence: TGTGCCAGCAGCCCGACAGGGTCCTACACTGAAGCTTTCTTT.

V is TRBV28 and J is TRBJ2-5; a weak D match, TRBD1 (5 bases). Trimming shortened V by 5 bases and J by 1 base, and 20 bases separated the two germline ends. The CDR3 consists of 17 residues. The germline V gene has CDR1 MDHEN and CDR2 SYDVKM. Here the CDR3 DNA reads TGTGCCAGCAGTCCCCACCCCAGGGAACAGGCCCAAGAGACCCAGTACTTC. Translated, it gives CASSPHPREQAQETQYF.

Only a few counts were recorded for this clone. This sequence joins TRBV7-2 and TRBJ1-1; TRBD1 is a possible D gene (6 bases). Germline V gene sequence: CDR1 SGHTA, CDR2 FQGNSA. V dropped 4 bases and J dropped 3 bases, with 15 bases sitting between them. The CDR3 covers 15 residues. CDR3 nucleotide sequence: TGTGCCAGCAGCTGGTACCAGGGGATTTACACTGAAGCTTTCTTT. This gives the protein CASSWYQGIYTEAFF.

This clone was found many times. The CDR3 DNA reads TGTGCCAGCAGCTCGGTAGGGAGAGATGAAGCTTTCTTT. As protein: CASSSVGRDEAFF. V and J are TRBV5-6 and TRBJ1-1; D unresolved. Deletions cut 3 bases from V and 7 bases from J, with 13 bases between. Germline V CDR1 and CDR2: SGHDT, YYEEEE. The CDR3 runs 13 residues.

The chain employs TRBV7-2 and TRBJ2-3; 7 bases fit TRBD1. The V segment lost 6 bases and the J segment 4 bases; nucleotides outside the gene matches: 4. Looked up from germline, CDR1 is SGHTA and CDR2 is FQGNSA. The CDR3 runs to 13 residues. The CDR3 DNA sequence: TGTGCCAGCAGATTCGACAGGGCAGATACGCAGTATTTT. This gives the protein CASRFDRADTQYF.

J is TRBJ2-7 and V is TRBV6-6; D not resolved. The CDR3 runs to 13 residues. Germline-derived CDR1 and CDR2 are MNHNY and SVGAGI (reference sequence). Trimming stripped 6 bases from V and 3 bases from J, with 12 bases between. CDR3 DNA: TGTGCCAGCAGCCTACCGTCTAACTACGAGCAGTACTTC. It encodes CASSLPSNYEQYF.

The rearrangement links TRBV19 to TRBJ2-1; 7 bases are a match to TRBD1. This CDR3 is 15 amino acids long. V dropped 11 bases and J dropped 7; count of bases not matched to a gene: 17. CDR1 is LNHDA, CDR2 SQIVND, per germline (reference sequence). The CDR3 DNA reads as TGTGCCTCGAACCCTGGGACAGCTCCGGGGAATGAGCAGTTCTTC. It encodes CASNPGTAPGNEQFF.

This rearrangement joins TRBV12-5 to TRBJ1-4; D remains ambiguous. Germline CDR1 and CDR2: LGHNT and FRNRAP. The CDR3 has 16 amino acids. Deletions cut 2 bases from V and 4 bases from J, with 14 bases between. The CDR3 here is CASGLRSGRVNEKLFF. The CDR3 nucleotides are TGTGCTAGTGGTTTGCGCTCGGGGAGGGTTAATGAAAAACTGTTTTTT.

The chain uses TRBV19 and TRBJ1-2; D is perhaps TRBD1 (5 bases). V gave up 9 bases and J gave up 1 base, with 21 bases separating them. The germline gives CDR1 LNHDA, CDR2 SQIVND (reference sequence). CDR3 length equals 16 residues. CDR3 sequence reads: CASRLGHDALNYGYTF. CDR3 in DNA: TGTGCCAGCCGCCTCGGACACGACGCCCTTAACTATGGCTACACCTTC. The full variable domain, rest sourced from reference TRBV19 and TRBJ1-2, is DGGITQSPKYLFRKEGQNVTLSCEQNLNHDAMYWYRQDPGQGLRLIYYSQIVNDFQKGDIAEGYSVSREKKESFPLTVTSAQKNPTAFYLCASRLGHDALNYGYTFGSGTRLTVV.

The CDR3 protein is CASSQSTAGNTIYF. CDR3 nucleotide sequence: TGCGCCAGCAGCCAATCGACAGCTGGAAACACCATATATTTT. The V gene is TRBV4-3, the J gene TRBJ1-3; weak D call: TRBD1 (5 bases). CDR1 is LGHNA and CDR2 is YSLEER in the germline V gene. This CDR3 region has 14 residues. Trimming shortened V by 2 bases and J by 2 bases, and 7 bases separated the two germline ends.

The chain employs TRBV7-8 and TRBJ1-1, with D uncertain. Germline CDR1 and CDR2: SGHVS and FQNEAQ. The CDR3 is made up of 13 amino acids. Trimming removed 6 bases at V and 5 bases at J, with 13 bases between. The CDR3 nucleotides read TGTGCCAGCAGGGGGAGGGCGAGGACTGAAGCTTTCTTT. Amino acids: CASRGRARTEAFF.

The V and J genes are TRBV7-8 and TRBJ2-1, with TRBD1 identical over 7 bases. The CDR3 covers 14 residues. Germline CDR1 and CDR2: SGHVS and FQNEAQ. The V segment lost 6 bases and the J segment 6 bases; nucleotides outside the gene matches: 8. Here the CDR3 reads CASSDRVGVNEQFF. CDR3 sequence (DNA): TGTGCCAGCAGTGACAGGGTCGGGGTCAATGAGCAGTTCTTC.

The chain has TRBV5-1 and TRBJ2-3; the match to TRBD2 covers 13 bases. J was trimmed by 3 bases and V by 3 bases; bases with no gene match: 1. This CDR3 has 15 amino acids. The germline gives CDR1 SGHRS, CDR2 YFSETQ. The DNA for the CDR3 is TGCGCCAGCAGCTGGACTAGCGGGAGTACAGATACGCAGTATTTT. Its translation is CASSWTSGSTDTQYF.

The genes are TRBV19 and TRBJ2-7; TRBD1 matches 7 bases. CDR1 is LNHDA and CDR2 is SQIVND in the germline V gene (reference sequence). Trimming removed 6 bases from V and 6 bases from J; junction bases left unmatched: 8. The CDR3 has 13 amino acids. CDR3 amino acids: CASSTTGHGEQYF. DNA for the CDR3: TGTGCCAGTAGCACGACAGGGCATGGCGAGCAGTACTTC.

This clone was recorded a few times. The rearrangement uses TRBV5-4 and TRBJ1-2, with 7 positions matching TRBD1. The CDR3 spans 17 residues. With V trimmed by 4 bases and J by 1 base, 13 bases remained unmatched. Looked up from germline, CDR1 is SGHNT and CDR2 is YYREEE (reference sequence). CDR3 sequence reads: CASSRRDSPIINYGYTF. CDR3 nucleotides: TGTGCCAGCAGCCGCCGGGACAGTCCTATAATTAACTATGGCTACACCTTC.

This sequence joins TRBV20-1 and TRBJ2-5, with D possibly matching TRBD1 (5 bases). The CDR3 spans 11 residues. Trimming pared 5 bases from V and 9 bases from J, leaving 13 bases between. Germline V CDR1 and CDR2: DFQATT, SNEGSKA (reference sequence). The CDR3 DNA reads TGCAGTGCTTCCAGGGCCACGGCCCAGTACTTC. Amino acid sequence: CSASRATAQYF.